This T cell receptor (beta chain) came from a study of PD-L1 blockade in urothelial cancer. About the study: The patients had undergone anywhere from 0 to 3 prior chemotherapy regimens. Investigators checked blood 3 weeks (second dose) and 6 weeks after treatment start. T cell content in blood samples showed a median of about 140,000.

The CDR3 contains 14 residues. Trimming removed 3 bases from V and 4 bases from J, with 10 bases in between. Per germline, CDR1 MDHEN and CDR2 SYDVKM. Libraries were prepared by immunoSEQ multiplex PCR; TCRdb keeps only in-frame clonotypes and omits some of them. This sample has approximately 100,000 clones, with roughly nine tenths found just once. Noted time point: pretreatment peripheral blood. The chain has TRBV28 and TRBJ2-1, with D possibly TRBD2 on 6 matching bases. The TCR originated in a woman of 80 years or more with urothelial cancer. Sequenced here: PBMCs, sampled around atezolizumab (anti-PD-L1) treatment. CDR3 amino acids: CASSFPGVYNEQFF. The CDR3, as DNA: TGTGCCAGCAGTTTCCCGGGGGTGTACAATGAGCAGTTCTTC.